Below, 27 T cell receptor beta chains from the same sample are listed, as sequenced in a study of T cells after yellow fever vaccination. In TCRdb, the 5' RACE reads were re-called with MiXCR into one record per CDR3 protein. Of about 340,000 distinct CDR3 sequences listed, around an eighth are singletons. This specimen consisted of CD4+ T cells sorted from PBMCs, obtained 15 days after the yellow fever booster vaccination. These receptor sequences come from a man aged 18 to 35 who received the YFV17D yellow fever vaccine.

At least ten counts were recorded for this clonotype. The genes are TRBV4-1 and TRBJ2-3, with D possibly TRBD1 on 6 matching bases. Germline loops: CDR1 MGHRA, CDR2 YSYEKL. Trimming shortened V by 1 base and J by 0 bases, and 11 bases separated the two germline ends. The CDR3 is 16 amino acids. The CDR3 DNA is TGCGCCAGCAGCCAAGCTGACAGGCTAAGCACAGATACGCAGTATTTT. As protein: CASSQADRLSTDTQYF.

The chain couples TRBV7-2 to TRBJ1-5; D possibly corresponds to TRBD1 (5 bases). CDR1 is SGHTA and CDR2 is FQGNSA in the germline V gene. V shed 4 bases and J shed 10 bases, with 14 bases lying between them. CDR3 length: 13 residues. The CDR3 here is CASSSPGAQPQHF. CDR3 in DNA: TGTGCCAGCAGCTCGCCCGGGGCCCAACCCCAGCATTTT.

The gene calls are TRBV20-1 and TRBJ1-2, with D tentatively TRBD1 (5 bases). The length of the CDR3 is 14 residues. The germline V gene encodes CDR1 DFQATT and CDR2 SNEGSKA (reference sequence). Trimming removed 5 bases from V and 2 bases from J, with 15 bases in between. This CDR3 reads CSAGVLGGNYGYTF. Here the CDR3 DNA reads TGCAGTGCTGGGGTTTTGGGGGGAAACTATGGCTACACCTTC.

The genes are TRBV5-1 and TRBJ1-1, with a possible D match to TRBD1 (5 bases). The V end was cut by 3 bases, the J end by 5 bases, with 11 bases between. Germline V gene lookup returns CDR1 SGHRS and CDR2 YFSETQ. The CDR3 consists of 13 residues. In DNA, the CDR3 is TGCGCCAGCAGCTCCCTCAGGGAAACTGAAGCTTTCTTT. Translation gives CASSSLRETEAFF.

The J gene is TRBJ2-2, the V gene TRBV5-1; D unclear. Germline assignment: CDR1 SGHRS and CDR2 YFSETQ. V gave up 2 bases and J gave up 3 bases, with 11 bases separating them. This CDR3 contains 15 residues. For the CDR3, the DNA is TGCGCCAGCAGCTTAATGACAACGGACACCGGGGAGCTGTTTTTT. Protein product: CASSLMTTDTGELFF. The entire variable domain, with the rest obtained from reference TRBV5-1 and TRBJ2-2, is as follows: KAGVTQTPRYLIKTRGQQVTLSCSPISGHRSVSWYQQTPGQGLQFLFEYFSETQRNKGNFPGRFSGRQFSNSRSEMNVSTLELGDSALYLCASSLMTTDTGELFFGEGSRLTVL.

This clonotype was observed at least ten times. This sequence joins TRBV29-1 and TRBJ2-1, with 8 bases lining up with TRBD1. Germline V lookup: CDR1 SQVTM, CDR2 ANQGSEA. This CDR3 contains 12 residues. Losses at the gene ends were 7 bases for V and 8 bases for J; bases not matched to a gene: 7. In DNA, the CDR3 is TGCAGCGCGGACTCAGGGGGCCATGAGCAGTTCTTC. It yields the protein CSADSGGHEQFF.

This clonotype has only a few counts. The gene calls are TRBV5-1 and TRBJ2-1; TRBD2 matches at 8 bases. The CDR3 length is 17 residues. CDR1 is SGHRS and CDR2 is YFSETQ in the germline V gene. With 7 bases clipped from V and 0 bases from J, the junction kept 12 bases outside the gene matches. CDR3 DNA: TGCGCCAGCCTCCACGGGGGGGGCCTAAGCTCCTACAATGAGCAGTTCTTC. Amino acid sequence: CASLHGGGLSSYNEQFF. Based on the CDR3 plus reference TRBV5-1 and TRBJ2-1, the full variable domain is KAGVTQTPRYLIKTRGQQVTLSCSPISGHRSVSWYQQTPGQGLQFLFEYFSETQRNKGNFPGRFSGRQFSNSRSEMNVSTLELGDSALYLCASLHGGGLSSYNEQFFGPGTRLTVL.

This clonotype is a singleton in its sample. V and J are TRBV28 and TRBJ2-7, with D possibly being TRBD1 or TRBD2 (6 bases each). V lost 6 bases and J lost 6, with 15 bases in between. The CDR3 consists of 13 residues. Germline V CDR1 and CDR2: MDHEN, SYDVKM. The CDR3 DNA follows: TGTGCCAGCAGCCAAACGGGGGCTGGCGAGCAGTACGTC. Encoded protein: CASSQTGAGEQYV.

The chain uses TRBV5-4 and TRBJ2-3; no clear D gene. Germline V CDR1 and CDR2: SGHNT, YYREEE (reference sequence). This CDR3 contains 14 residues. Trimming took off 4 bases at V and 4 bases at J, with 13 bases between the two ends. CDR3 DNA: TGTGCCAGCAGCCCCACGTCGGGTCCAGATACGCAGTATTTT. It encodes CASSPTSGPDTQYF. The entire variable domain, with the rest obtained from reference TRBV5-4 and TRBJ2-3, is as follows: ETGVTQSPTHLIKTRGQQVTLRCSSQSGHNTVSWYQQALGQGPQFIFQYYREEENGRGNFPPRFSGLQFPNYSSELNVNALELDDSALYLCASSPTSGPDTQYFGPGTRLTVL.

This clonotype showed up just a few times. The chain employs TRBV6-5 and TRBJ1-2, with D perhaps matching TRBD1 (5 bases). Deletions cut 5 bases from V and 2 bases from J, with 9 bases between. CDR3 length: 13 amino acids. The germline CDR1 and CDR2 sequences are MNHEY and SVGAGI. The CDR3 bases are TGTGCCAGCAGTCGCCGGGACAACTATGGCTACACCTTC. Translation: CASSRRDNYGYTF.

This clonotype has at least ten counts. V gene TRBV5-1 combines with J gene TRBJ2-3; 9 nucleotides agree with TRBD1. V was pared by 1 base and J by 5 bases, with 5 bases of the junction left unmatched. The V gene's germline CDR1 is SGHRS and CDR2 YFSETQ. The CDR3 sequence is 15 residues long. Here the CDR3 reads CASSLWGQGEDTQYF. CDR3 DNA sequence: TGCGCCAGCAGCTTGTGGGGACAGGGAGAAGATACGCAGTATTTT.

This clonotype was picked up a small number of times. The CDR3 loop reads CASSLGPGQGAYGYGYTF. In DNA form, the CDR3 reads TGCGCCAGCAGCCTTGGACCGGGACAGGGGGCTTATGGGTATGGCTACACCTTC. This chain joins TRBV5-1 and TRBJ1-2, with TRBD1 matching over 12 bases. The CDR3 length is 18 residues. Losses at the gene ends were 4 bases for V and 5 bases for J; bases not matched to a gene: 15. Germline V gene sequence: CDR1 SGHRS, CDR2 YFSETQ.

This clonotype was counted a few times. CDR3 coding DNA: TGTGCCAGCAGCTTAGCTCACGGCTATGGCTACACCTTC. Encoded protein: CASSLAHGYGYTF. The chain joins TRBV7-6 to TRBJ1-2; D remains ambiguous. The ends were cut back, 0 bases at V and 4 bases at J, with 6 bases in the middle. Germline CDR1 and CDR2: SGHVS and FNYEAQ. The CDR3 is 13 residues long.

This rearrangement joins TRBV9 to TRBJ2-3; maybe TRBD2 (6 bases). V was cut by 1 base and J by 6 bases, with 9 bases left in between. The CDR3 consists of 13 residues. Germline V CDR1 and CDR2: SGDLS, YYNGEE. CDR3 nucleotide sequence: TGTGCCAGCAGCGTATGGGCGGGGGATACGCAGTATTTT. It codes for CASSVWAGDTQYF. Based on the CDR3 plus reference TRBV9 and TRBJ2-3, the full variable domain is DSGVTQTPKHLITATGQRVTLRCSPRSGDLSVYWYQQSLDQGLQFLIQYYNGEERAKGNILERFSAQQFPDLHSELNLSSLELGDSALYFCASSVWAGDTQYFGPGTRLTVL.

The rearrangement links TRBV5-1 to TRBJ1-1; D remains unclear. Between the trimmed V and J ends, which lost 6 bases and 0 bases, there was a span of 15 bases. The CDR3 is 15 amino acids. The V gene's germline CDR1 is SGHRS and CDR2 YFSETQ. CDR3 sequence reads: CASKLLGAMNTEAFF. CDR3 DNA sequence: TGCGCCAGCAAACTCCTCGGTGCCATGAACACTGAAGCTTTCTTT.

The rearrangement uses TRBV7-9 and TRBJ1-1; no clear D. The germline V gene encodes CDR1 SEHNR and CDR2 FQNEAQ (reference sequence). The length of the CDR3 is 13 residues. CDR3 in DNA: TGTGCGGGCGGAGCTCACCTGGGGACTGAAGCTTTCTTT. Translating it yields CAGGAHLGTEAFF.

This clonotype was seen a handful of times. The V gene is TRBV2, the J gene TRBJ2-1; the match to TRBD2 covers 8 bases. Germline CDR1 and CDR2: SNHLY and FYNNEI. The J segment lost 7 bases and the V segment lost 2 bases, leaving 4 bases of the junction unmatched. The CDR3 spans 14 residues. This chain's CDR3 is CASSELRGGNEQFF. CDR3 DNA sequence: TGTGCCAGCAGTGAACTCCGGGGGGGGAATGAGCAGTTCTTC.

This sequence joins TRBV25-1 and TRBJ2-1; the D gene is possibly TRBD2 (5 bases). Germline V gene data show CDR1 as MGHDK and CDR2 as SYGVNS. V lost 1 base and J lost 1, with 17 bases in between. The CDR3 extends over 18 amino acids. The CDR3 nucleotides read TGTGCCAGCAGTGAATCCCGCCGGGGTGGGCTTTCCTACAATGAGCAGTTCTTC. Translation: CASSESRRGGLSYNEQFF.

This clonotype turned up a few times. The genes are TRBV5-1 and TRBJ1-2; no clear D gene. Per germline, CDR1 SGHRS and CDR2 YFSETQ. V was cut by 0 bases and J by 7 bases, with 10 bases left in between. This CDR3 spans 13 amino acids. The chain's CDR3 is CASSLVRELGYTF. CDR3 in DNA: TGCGCCAGCAGCTTGGTCCGGGAGCTTGGCTACACCTTC.

This clonotype was observed many times. The chain links TRBV25-1 to TRBJ1-1; TRBD1 is a possible D gene (6 bases). The ends were cut back, 1 base at V and 10 bases at J, with 22 bases in the middle. The CDR3 length is 16 residues. CDR1 is MGHDK and CDR2 is SYGVNS in the germline V gene. The CDR3, as DNA: TGTGCCAGCAGTGAATCAGGGTCAGGGGACTCAACGGGAGCTTTCTTT. Protein sequence: CASSESGSGDSTGAFF. Full variable domain (rest looked up from reference TRBV25-1 and TRBJ1-1): EADIYQTPRYLVIGTGKKITLECSQTMGHDKMYWYQQDPGMELHLIHYSYGVNSTEKGDLSSESTVSRIRTEHFPLTLESARPSHTSQYLCASSESGSGDSTGAFFGQGTRLTVV.

The chain uses TRBV10-3 and TRBJ2-3, with D perhaps matching TRBD1 or TRBD2 (6 bases each). There are 14 residues in the CDR3. From germline, CDR1 is ENHRY and CDR2 SYGVKD. V was pared by 3 bases and J by 4 bases, with 11 bases between. CDR3 nucleotide sequence: TGTGCCATCAGTGACTGGGGGGCCTCAGATACGCAGTATTTT. Amino acid sequence: CAISDWGASDTQYF.

This CDR3 is CATPRRGHLAGELFF. In nucleotides, the CDR3 is TGTGCTACGCCTCGTAGGGGGCACCTAGCCGGGGAGCTGTTTTTT. The chain combines TRBV7-2 with TRBJ2-2, with 7 bases that match TRBD1. In germline, CDR1 is SGHTA, CDR2 FQGNSA. The CDR3 extends over 15 amino acids.

The chain employs TRBV23-1 and TRBJ1-2; D possibly corresponds to TRBD1 (5 bases). TRBV23-1 belongs to the ORF category, with a function that is uncertain. The CDR3 consists of 13 residues. Trimming cost V 0 bases and J 5 bases, with 7 bases left between them. The CDR3 DNA reads as TGCGCCAGCAGTCAATCGTGGGGGTATGGCTACACCTTC. This sequence encodes CASSQSWGYGYTF.

V is TRBV4-3 and J is TRBJ2-3; unclear D gene. This CDR3 region has 16 residues. The ends were cut back, 0 bases at V and 8 bases at J, with 18 bases in the middle. Germline V gene lookup returns CDR1 LGHNA and CDR2 YSLEER. The CDR3 DNA reads TGCGCCAGCAGCCAAGATATTACTCCCCTAGGTCGTACGCAGTATTTT. This gives the protein CASSQDITPLGRTQYF.

This clonotype was counted only a few times. The V gene is TRBV7-2, the J gene TRBJ2-1; TRBD2 matches 9 bases. CDR3 length: 15 residues. Germline CDR1 is SGHTA and CDR2 is FQGNSA. V lost 1 base, J lost 7 bases, and 5 bases stayed unmatched. The CDR3 DNA follows: TGTGCCAGCAGCTTAGATCTAGCGGGGAAGAATGAGCAGTTCTTC. Encoded protein: CASSLDLAGKNEQFF.

This clonotype appeared a few times. The rearrangement joins TRBV28 to TRBJ1-1; TRBD1 is a possible D gene (5 bases). The CDR3 extends over 15 amino acids. CDR1 and CDR2 (germline): MDHEN, SYDVKM. V lost 6 bases and J 1 base, leaving 15 bases between the germline ends. The CDR3 region is CASSPPGDGNTEAFF. The DNA of the CDR3 is TGTGCCAGCAGCCCACCGGGGGACGGGAACACTGAAGCTTTCTTT.

In this sample, this clonotype turned up many times. The chain employs TRBV5-1 and TRBJ2-5, with D possibly TRBD1 on 6 matching bases. The CDR3 is made up of 15 amino acids. CDR1 SGHRS and CDR2 YFSETQ come from the germline V gene. V dropped 2 bases and J dropped 4 bases, with 15 bases sitting between them. The DNA of the CDR3 is TGCGCCAGCAGCTTACAGGGCCTTAGTAGAGAGACCCAGTACTTC. This encodes CASSLQGLSRETQYF. The whole variable domain, remainder taken from reference TRBV5-1 and TRBJ2-5, is KAGVTQTPRYLIKTRGQQVTLSCSPISGHRSVSWYQQTPGQGLQFLFEYFSETQRNKGNFPGRFSGRQFSNSRSEMNVSTLELGDSALYLCASSLQGLSRETQYFGPGTRLLVL.